These 24 T cell receptor beta chains originate from one sample sequenced in a study of beta chain features in type 1 diabetes. No antigen is known for these receptors. Notes on the study in general: TCRB CDR3s were moderately but significantly shorter in Type 1 diabetes patients in all four CD4+ subsets.

TCRB transcripts that were expressed got sequenced, as all of the isolated RNA had been reverse transcribed. Sequencing used immunoSEQ multiplex PCR; TCRdb keeps in-frame clones, though not all of them. The table includes about 190,000 clones, 6.5% to 9.5% detected once. The sequencing input was central memory CD4+ T cells from blood. The receptor set was obtained from a woman aged 40 to 50 with type 1 diabetes.

A note on this clone: The same CDR3 arises from other DNA sequences in this sample as well. The chain carries TRBV18 and TRBJ2-2, with 8 bases aligning to TRBD1. The CDR3 runs 15 residues. V trimming: 3 bases; J trimming: 5 bases; junction bases outside the gene matches: 5. Germline-derived CDR1 and CDR2 are KGHSH and LQKENI. The CDR3 loop reads CASSPGTGDTGELFF. CDR3 sequence (DNA): TGTGCCAGCTCACCGGGGACAGGAGATACCGGGGAGCTGTTTTTT.

This clone was seen only a few times. This chain uses TRBV18 with TRBJ1-4; 8 nucleotides align to TRBD1. CDR3 size: 15 residues. J gave up 0 bases and V 6 bases, and 3 bases lay outside the gene matches. Germline V gives CDR1 KGHSH, CDR2 LQKENI. CDR3 in amino acids: CASSDRAATNEKLFF. The CDR3 DNA reads as TGTGCCAGCTCGGACAGGGCCGCAACTAATGAAAAACTGTTTTTT.

The CDR3 reads CASSSTGNTEAFF. Here the CDR3 DNA reads TGTGCCAGCAGCTCGACAGGGAACACTGAAGCTTTCTTT. V usage is TRBV13 and J usage is TRBJ1-1; a possible D gene is TRBD1 (6 bases). Germline-derived CDR1 and CDR2 are PRHDT and FYEKMQ (reference sequence). The CDR3 has 13 residues. Trimming took 4 bases from V and 1 from J, leaving 7 bases between them.

This clone has only a few counts. Other DNA sequences in the sample encode the same CDR3. CDR3 amino acids: CASSLDRGGTEAFF. DNA of the CDR3: TGCGCCAGCAGCCTGGACAGGGGGGGGACTGAAGCTTTCTTT. The rearrangement uses TRBV5-1 and TRBJ1-1; TRBD1 agrees at 10 bases. Germline CDR1 SGHRS, CDR2 YFSETQ. V was pared by 4 bases and J by 5 bases, with 5 bases of the junction left unmatched. The CDR3 loop spans 14 amino acids.

This clone was found a few times. The chain links TRBV5-4 to TRBJ2-7, with 8 positions matching TRBD2. Trimming cost V 4 bases and J 2 bases; bases outside gene matches: 11. The CDR3 runs 16 residues. Germline V gene lookup returns CDR1 SGHNT and CDR2 YYREEE (reference sequence). The CDR3 is CASSPGGSGNTYEQYF. The DNA for the CDR3 is TGTGCCAGCAGCCCGGGGGGGAGCGGGAATACCTACGAGCAGTACTTC.

This clone was seen ten or more times. The rearrangement joins TRBV9 to TRBJ2-3; tentative D call: TRBD2 (6 bases). CDR1 and CDR2 from the germline V gene are SGDLS and YYNGEE. There are 14 residues in the CDR3. Trimming removed 3 bases at V and 2 bases at J, with 10 bases between. CDR3 DNA: TGTGCCAGCAGCGGAAGCGGGCCCACAGATACGCAGTATTTT. It specifies CASSGSGPTDTQYF.

This clone was seen more than once but under ten times. V gene TRBV7-9 combines with J gene TRBJ1-5; no definite D call. V was shortened by 1 base and J by 7 bases, with 14 bases between the two germline ends. The germline CDR1 and CDR2 sequences are SEHNR and FQNEAQ (reference sequence). The CDR3 has 15 amino acids. The CDR3 DNA follows: TGTGCCAGCAGCTTAGGGGCCAGTCTAACCCAGCCCCAGCATTTT. Residues: CASSLGASLTQPQHF.

The rearrangement links TRBV7-8 to TRBJ2-5; 11 nucleotides line up with TRBD2. There are 16 residues in the CDR3. Germline CDR1 reads SGHVS; CDR2 reads FQNEAQ. The trim removed 5 bases at V and 5 bases at J, leaving 10 bases unmatched. CDR3: CASSGGTSGGMETQYF. CDR3 sequence (DNA): TGTGCCAGCAGCGGGGGAACTAGCGGGGGAATGGAGACCCAGTACTTC.

This clone was seen a handful of times. V usage is TRBV7-2 and J usage is TRBJ2-7; D not resolved. Germline V gene data show CDR1 as SGHTA and CDR2 as FQGNSA. The germline V and J ends were trimmed by 6 bases and 1 base, with 13 bases remaining between them. The CDR3 spans 14 residues. The DNA for the CDR3 is TGTGCCAGCAGTTCCTCTATTGATTCCTACGAGCAGTACTTC. Protein product: CASSSSIDSYEQYF.

This clone was seen a handful of times. The J gene is TRBJ2-4, the V gene TRBV4-2; D is uncertain. Per germline, CDR1 LGHNA and CDR2 YNFKEQ. Between the trimmed V and J ends, which lost 1 base and 7 bases, there was a span of 8 bases. The CDR3 totals 13 residues. Here the CDR3 DNA reads TGTGCCAGCAGCCAAGGAGAGGAGAACATTCAGTACTTC. Protein product: CASSQGEENIQYF.

This clone was seen a handful of times. The chain is built from TRBV5-1 and TRBJ2-5; 10 bases are a match to TRBD1. This CDR3 has 15 amino acids. From germline, CDR1 is SGHRS and CDR2 YFSETQ. The trim removed 4 bases at V and 5 bases at J, leaving 8 bases unmatched. The CDR3 DNA is TGCGCCAGCAGCCCCGCTGGGACAGGGGCCGAGACCCAGTACTTC. This sequence encodes CASSPAGTGAETQYF.

This clone was detected a few times. The rearrangement uses TRBV29-1 and TRBJ2-4, with D unresolved. Trimming removed 4 bases from V and 7 bases from J, with 11 bases in between. CDR3 length: 12 residues. Germline assignment: CDR1 SQVTM and CDR2 ANQGSEA. The CDR3 reads CSVGARKNIQYF. The CDR3 DNA reads TGCAGCGTTGGGGCTCGGAAGAACATTCAGTACTTC. The full variable domain, its missing parts supplied by reference TRBV29-1 and TRBJ2-4, is SAVISQKPSRDICQRGTSLTIQCQVDSQVTMMFWYRQQPGQSLTLIATANQGSEATYESGFVIDKFPISRPNLTFSTLTVSNMSPEDSSIYLCSVGARKNIQYFGAGTRLSVL.

This chain joins TRBV9 and TRBJ2-7, with TRBD1 matching 7 bases. Trimming at V came to 0 bases and at J to 2 bases, leaving 5 bases not matched to a gene. From germline, CDR1 is SGDLS and CDR2 YYNGEE. The CDR3 covers 15 residues. The CDR3 bases are TGTGCCAGCAGCGTAGGGGGGACAGAAACCTACGAGCAGTACTTC. Encoded protein: CASSVGGTETYEQYF.

The chain has TRBV6-5 and TRBJ2-2, with 7 bases aligning to TRBD1. The CDR3 length is 15 residues. V trimming: 0 bases; J trimming: 7 bases; junction bases outside the gene matches: 5. Germline V gene data show CDR1 as MNHEY and CDR2 as SVGAGI. CDR3: CASSYSTGSHGELFF. The DNA for the CDR3 is TGTGCCAGCAGTTACTCGACAGGGTCCCACGGGGAGCTGTTTTTT.

This chain uses TRBV4-3 with TRBJ2-1; 9 bases agree with TRBD1. CDR3 length: 18 residues. V lost 3 bases to trimming and J lost 3 bases; unmatched junction nucleotides: 12. Germline CDR1 and CDR2: LGHNA and YSLEER. As DNA, the CDR3 is TGCGCCAGCAGCCAGGGGGTAGCAGGACAGGGGCACTACAATGAGCAGTTCTTC. This sequence encodes CASSQGVAGQGHYNEQFF.

This clone appeared many times. This chain joins TRBV2 and TRBJ2-4; possibly TRBD1 for D (6 bases). The CDR3 has 15 amino acids. V was clipped by 8 bases and J by 0 bases, with 14 bases between them. Germline lookup yields CDR1 SNHLY and CDR2 FYNNEI. CDR3 loop: CASCKGVAAKNIQYF. In DNA, the CDR3 is TGTGCCAGCTGCAAGGGGGTAGCAGCCAAAAACATTCAGTACTTC.

The rearrangement uses TRBV7-2 and TRBJ1-1; tentative D call: TRBD1 (5 bases). The germline gives CDR1 SGHTA, CDR2 FQGNSA. V was clipped by 5 bases and J by 4 bases, with 14 bases between them. The CDR3 has 14 amino acids. CDR3 DNA sequence: TGTGCCAGCAGCGGGAGGGGAGAGTTCACTGAAGCTTTCTTT. Translating gives CASSGRGEFTEAFF.

J is TRBJ2-5 and V is TRBV5-1; D is unresolved. This CDR3 region has 13 residues. Germline CDR1 SGHRS, CDR2 YFSETQ. Trimming cost V 1 base and J 5 bases, with 9 bases left between them. The CDR3 spells CASSLQVGETQYF. For the CDR3, the DNA is TGCGCCAGCAGCTTGCAAGTCGGGGAGACCCAGTACTTC.

A word on this clone: Compared with germline, one end of the junction differs, possibly owing to a read error. V is TRBV14 and J is TRBJ2-2; D may be TRBD1 (5 bases). Germline V lookup: CDR1 SGHDN, CDR2 FVKESK. The CDR3 sequence is 17 residues long. This CDR3 reads CASSKDVNRIIGGELFF. The CDR3 DNA reads as TGTGCCAGCAGCAAAGACGTAAACAGGATTATAGGCGGGGAGCTGTTTTTT.

The chain has TRBV6-5 and TRBJ1-1; the D gene is possibly TRBD1 (5 bases). The CDR3 spans 15 residues. CDR1 and CDR2 from the germline V gene are MNHEY and SVGAGI. V was trimmed by 0 bases and J by 3 bases, leaving 11 bases between them. The CDR3: CASSYSGRRDTEAFF. CDR3 coding DNA: TGTGCCAGCAGTTACTCGGGGCGGAGGGACACTGAAGCTTTCTTT.

The rearrangement uses TRBV5-4 and TRBJ2-7; TRBD1 agrees at 10 bases. Germline CDR1 and CDR2: SGHNT and YYREEE (reference sequence). The CDR3 runs 15 residues. The ends lost 3 bases at V and 2 bases at J; junction bases unmatched: 5. The CDR3 loop reads CASSSPGQGTYEQYF. The CDR3 region has the DNA TGTGCCAGCAGCTCCCCGGGACAGGGGACCTACGAGCAGTACTTC.

The rearrangement joins TRBV6-1 to TRBJ1-5, with 7 bases identical to TRBD1. Germline loops: CDR1 MNHNS, CDR2 SASEGT. This CDR3 is 14 amino acids long. Trimming removed 6 bases from V and 7 bases from J; junction bases left unmatched: 9. CDR3 coding DNA: TGTGCCAGCAGATCCGACAGGGTAGGCCAGCCCCAGCATTTT. It codes for CASRSDRVGQPQHF.

The chain is built from TRBV11-2 and TRBJ2-6; D unresolved. Germline V gives CDR1 SGHAT, CDR2 FQNNGV. Trimming shortened V by 6 bases and J by 0 bases, and 9 bases separated the two germline ends. The CDR3 length is 15 residues. The CDR3 DNA reads as TGTGCCAGCAGTTCCCTGAGCTCTGGGGCCAACGTCCTGACTTTC. Its protein product is CASSSLSSGANVLTF. The entire variable domain, with the rest obtained from reference TRBV11-2 and TRBJ2-6, is as follows: EAGVAQSPRYKIIEKRQSVAFWCNPISGHATLYWYQQILGQGPKLLIQFQNNGVVDDSQLPKDRFSAERLKGVDSTLKIQPAKLEDSAVYLCASSSLSSGANVLTFGAGSRLTVL.

A few counts support this clone. The genes are TRBV6-6 and TRBJ2-2, with 9 bases aligning to TRBD1. CDR1 and CDR2 from the germline V gene are MNHNY and SVGAGI (reference sequence). The V segment lost 6 bases and the J segment 5 bases; nucleotides outside the gene matches: 4. The CDR3 spans 14 residues. The CDR3 nucleotides are TGTGCCAGCAGAAGGGACAGGGTGACCGGGGAGCTGTTTTTT. It codes for CASRRDRVTGELFF.